This T cell receptor beta chain came from a study of PD-L1 blockade in urothelial cancer. The overall study: Chemotherapy regimens numbering 0 to 3 had been given to patients. Once treatment had started, blood was analyzed at 3 weeks (second dose) and again at 6 weeks.

Documented time point: pretreatment peripheral blood. In each PCR, synthetic TCR analog templates were spiked in. Sequenced by immunoSEQ multiplex PCR; TCRdb stores in-frame clones only, minus some. The sample lists around 92,000 clones; about 90% were seen once. The germline V and J ends were trimmed by 6 bases and 1 base, with 12 bases remaining between them. The CDR3 sequence is 14 residues long. Germline V gene data show CDR1 as MDHEN and CDR2 as SYDVKM. This receptor was obtained from an elderly woman with urothelial cancer. Sequenced material: PBMCs, taken around atezolizumab (anti-PD-L1) treatment. The chain employs TRBV28 and TRBJ1-1; D not resolved. Here the CDR3 reads CASRLDTRNTEAFF. The DNA for the CDR3 is TGTGCCAGCAGATTAGACACTCGGAACACTGAAGCTTTCTTT.